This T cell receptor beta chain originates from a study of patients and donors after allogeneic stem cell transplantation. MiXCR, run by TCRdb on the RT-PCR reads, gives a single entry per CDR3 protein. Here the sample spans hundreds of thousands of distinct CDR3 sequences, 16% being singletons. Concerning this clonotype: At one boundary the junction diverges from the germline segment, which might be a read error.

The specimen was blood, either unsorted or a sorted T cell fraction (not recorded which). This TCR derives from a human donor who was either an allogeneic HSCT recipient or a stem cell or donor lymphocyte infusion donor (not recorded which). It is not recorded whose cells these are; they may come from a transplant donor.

The CDR3 loop reads CASSDLPPRYEQYF. CDR3 coding DNA: TGTGCCTCCAGTGATTTGCCTCCAAGGTACGAGCAGTACTTC. The rearrangement uses TRBV24-1 and TRBJ2-7; D is uncertain. This CDR3 is built from 14 residues. Germline CDR1 KGHDR, CDR2 SFDVKD.